This entry lists 31 T cell receptor beta chains sequenced from one sample in a study of T cells in Graves' hyperthyroidism and ophthalmopathy. RNA transcripts provided the source from which TCR beta CDR3 regions were amplified. Researchers ran a first-round RT-PCR on the TCR CDR3 using the HTBI primer set. One entry per CDR3 protein, called by TCRdb with MiXCR from the multiplex PCR reads. The sample consists of nearly 250,000 distinct CDR3 sequences, 16% of them appearing once. Sequencing used blood. All receptors derive from a woman between 18 and 29 years old with Graves' ophthalmopathy.

This clonotype was detected a few times. The chain links TRBV30 to TRBJ2-4; D possibly matches TRBD1 or TRBD2 (5 bases each). This CDR3 has 17 residues. V shed 3 bases and J shed 0 bases, with 18 bases lying between them. Germline loops: CDR1 GTSNPN, CDR2 SVGIG (reference sequence). CDR3 protein: CAWSRDARQIAKNIQYF. The CDR3 coding sequence is TGTGCCTGGAGCAGGGACGCAAGACAGATAGCCAAAAACATTCAGTACTTC.

This clonotype was seen many times. This chain joins TRBV9 and TRBJ1-1, with D unresolved. This CDR3 region has 14 residues. The V and J ends lost 1 base and 1 base respectively, with 8 bases between them. Per the germline V gene, CDR1 is SGDLS and CDR2 is YYNGEE. CDR3 amino acids: CASSVSPGNTEAFF. The CDR3 DNA reads as TGTGCCAGCAGCGTATCCCCTGGGAACACTGAAGCTTTCTTT.

This clonotype was detected ten times or more. The CDR3 sequence: CASSRSSGSPTEPGELFF. Written as DNA, the CDR3 is TGTGCCAGCAGCAGATCGAGCGGGAGTCCTACAGAGCCCGGGGAGCTGTTTTTT. The genes are TRBV3-1 and TRBJ2-2, with 8 positions matching TRBD2. Germline values: CDR1 LGHDT, CDR2 YNNKEL (reference sequence). There are 18 residues in the CDR3. J lost 6 bases, V lost 5 bases, and 17 bases had no gene match.

The sample holds many counts of this clonotype. V is TRBV7-2 and J is TRBJ2-1; unclear D gene. The ends were cut back, 5 bases at V and 9 bases at J, with 11 bases in the middle. The CDR3 extends over 12 amino acids. CDR1 SGHTA and CDR2 FQGNSA come from the germline V gene. The CDR3 here is CASSQRAAEQFF. CDR3 sequence (DNA): TGTGCCAGCAGCCAAAGGGCAGCTGAGCAGTTCTTC.

In its sample, this clonotype was seen many times. V is TRBV7-3 and J is TRBJ2-6; tentatively, D is TRBD1 (6 bases). Trimming shortened V by 5 bases and J by 1 base, and 9 bases separated the two germline ends. Germline values: CDR1 SGHTA, CDR2 FQGTGA. The CDR3 extends over 15 amino acids. The CDR3 region has the DNA TGTGCCAGCAGCCTTAGGGGGTCTGGGGCCAACGTCCTGACTTTC. Its translation: CASSLRGSGANVLTF.

This clonotype came up many times. This sequence joins TRBV28 and TRBJ2-7; 7 bases align to TRBD2. There are 14 residues in the CDR3. Trimming took 5 bases from V and 4 from J; bases not matched to a gene: 8. The germline gives CDR1 MDHEN, CDR2 SYDVKM. As DNA, the CDR3 is TGTGCCAGCAGTCTCCGCGGGAGTTTTTACGAGCAGTACTTC. Its translation: CASSLRGSFYEQYF. The full variable domain, in which reference TRBV28 and TRBJ2-7 provide the parts outside the CDR3, is DVKVTQSSRYLVKRTGEKVFLECVQDMDHENMFWYRQDPGLGLRLIYFSYDVKMKEKGDIPEGYSVSREKKERFSLILESASTNQTSMYLCASSLRGSFYEQYFGPGTRLTVT.

This clonotype has ten or more counts. The rearrangement joins TRBV9 to TRBJ2-7; D is possibly TRBD1 (6 bases). V was trimmed by 2 bases and J by 4 bases, leaving 13 bases between them. The length of the CDR3 is 14 residues. Germline V gives CDR1 SGDLS, CDR2 YYNGEE. The CDR3 protein is CASSVSGGQYEQYF. The CDR3 nucleotides are TGTGCCAGCAGCGTTTCTGGGGGCCAGTACGAGCAGTACTTC.

The V call is TRBV27, the J call TRBJ2-7; 11 nucleotides align to TRBD2. CDR3 length: 16 residues. Looked up from germline, CDR1 is MNHEY and CDR2 is SMNVEV (reference sequence). The V and J ends lost 1 base and 3 bases, in that order; junction bases with no gene match: 5. CDR3 loop: CASSLYTSGSFYEQYF. The CDR3, as DNA: TGTGCCAGCAGTTTATATACTAGCGGGAGTTTCTACGAGCAGTACTTC.

The V gene is TRBV7-3, the J gene TRBJ2-1; 7 bases map to TRBD1. Germline CDR1 and CDR2: SGHTA and FQGTGA. This CDR3 region has 13 residues. V lost 0 bases, J lost 15 bases, and 8 bases stayed unmatched. CDR3 residues: CASSLTLGGPAFF. The CDR3 coding sequence is TGTGCCAGCAGCTTAACGTTAGGGGGCCCCGCGTTCTTC. Full variable domain (rest looked up from reference TRBV7-3 and TRBJ2-1): GAGVSQTPSNKVTEKGKYVELRCDPISGHTALYWYRQSLGQGPEFLIYFQGTGAADDSGLPNDRFFAVRPEGSVSTLKIQRTERGDSAVYLCASSLTLGGPAFFGPGTRLTVL.

This clonotype was seen ten or more times. The gene calls are TRBV18 and TRBJ2-5, with 11 bases that match TRBD1. V gave up 3 bases and J gave up 5 bases; unmatched junction bases: 8. CDR1 KGHSH and CDR2 LQKENI come from the germline V gene. This CDR3 spans 16 amino acids. The DNA of the CDR3 is TGTGCCAGCTCACCGCCGGGACAGGGGGATTTCGAGACCCAGTACTTC. It yields the protein CASSPPGQGDFETQYF.

This clonotype has a count of ten or more. The chain is built from TRBV7-9 and TRBJ2-7, with a weak D call TRBD2 (6 bases). V shed 7 bases and J shed 4 bases, with 17 bases lying between them. The CDR3 is made up of 14 amino acids. Germline assignment: CDR1 SEHNR and CDR2 FQNEAQ (reference sequence). CDR3 sequence: CASTNGDLLYEQYF. In DNA form, the CDR3 reads TGTGCCAGCACCAATGGGGACTTACTTTACGAGCAGTACTTC.

This clonotype was observed at least ten times. J is TRBJ1-1 and V is TRBV10-3; possibly TRBD1 for D (5 bases). V was trimmed by 3 bases and J by 5 bases, leaving 13 bases between them. Germline-derived CDR1 and CDR2 are ENHRY and SYGVKD. The CDR3 has 14 residues. In DNA, the CDR3 is TGTGCCATCAGTGAAACCGGGGGTAGGACTGAAGCTTTCTTT. It codes for CAISETGGRTEAFF.

The CDR3 reads CASAGILNEKLFF. The CDR3 DNA reads TGTGCCAGCGCAGGGATATTAAATGAAAAACTGTTTTTT. The chain has TRBV6-2 or TRBV6-3 and TRBJ1-4, with D possibly TRBD1 on 5 matching bases. Germline CDR1 reads MNHEY; CDR2 reads SVGEGT. This CDR3 is 13 amino acids long. The ends were cut back, 8 bases at V and 5 bases at J, with 12 bases in the middle.

This clonotype has a count of ten or more. The chain joins TRBV29-1 to TRBJ1-2; D not resolved. Looked up from germline, CDR1 is SQVTM and CDR2 is ANQGSEA. The length of the CDR3 is 12 residues. The V and J ends lost 1 base and 8 bases respectively, with 11 bases between them. The chain's CDR3 is CSVEADRRGYTF. The CDR3, as DNA: TGCAGCGTTGAAGCGGACCGGAGGGGCTACACCTTC.

In this sample, this clonotype turned up many times. This sequence joins TRBV28 and TRBJ1-4; D uncertain. The CDR3 consists of 16 residues. Between the trimmed V and J ends, which lost 2 bases and 5 bases, there was a span of 15 bases. The V gene's germline CDR1 is MDHEN and CDR2 SYDVKM. Written as DNA, the CDR3 is TGTGCCAGCAGTTTACTCCGGCCAGCGGGGAATGAAAAACTGTTTTTT. This gives the protein CASSLLRPAGNEKLFF.

In this sample, this clonotype turned up many times. DNA for the CDR3: TGCAGTGCTAGAGCGATAGCTAACTATGGCTACACCTTC. This sequence encodes CSARAIANYGYTF. The chain uses TRBV20-1 and TRBJ1-2, with D uncertain. CDR3 length: 13 amino acids. Germline lookup yields CDR1 DFQATT and CDR2 SNEGSKA (reference sequence). Trimming cost V 1 base and J 0 bases, with 6 bases left between them.

A note on this clonotype: The junction does not match germline at one end; this may be a read error. The V call is TRBV18, the J call TRBJ1-6, with 8 bases aligning to TRBD1. The germline V gene has CDR1 KGHSH and CDR2 LQKENI. The CDR3 loop spans 18 amino acids. Here the CDR3 DNA reads TGTGCCAGCTCACCAATGCGATCCGGACAGGGCTATAGTTCACCCCTCCACTTT. Translation: CASSPMRSGQGYSSPLHF.

The sample holds many counts of this clonotype. The chain recombines TRBV3-1 with TRBJ2-5, with D possibly called TRBD1 or TRBD2 (5 bases each). The germline gives CDR1 LGHDT, CDR2 YNNKEL (reference sequence). V was trimmed by 4 bases and J by 5 bases, leaving 17 bases between them. This CDR3 is 15 amino acids long. The CDR3: CASSPPGSWGETQYF. CDR3 bases: TGTGCCAGCAGCCCGCCTGGGTCCTGGGGGGAGACCCAGTACTTC.

Ten or more counts support this clonotype. J is TRBJ2-5 and V is TRBV7-9; D not certain. Germline CDR1 SEHNR, CDR2 FQNEAQ (reference sequence). The V end lost 2 bases, the J end lost 3 bases, and 16 bases lay between the germline ends. The CDR3 is 16 amino acids. The CDR3 region is CASSLFWWLGKETQYF. CDR3 bases: TGTGCCAGCAGCTTATTTTGGTGGCTAGGGAAAGAGACCCAGTACTTC.

The sample holds many counts of this clonotype. V usage is TRBV6-5 and J usage is TRBJ1-2; the D is unclear. Germline CDR1 MNHEY, CDR2 SVGAGI. Trimming pared 0 bases from V and 2 bases from J, leaving 13 bases between. The CDR3 has 16 residues. The chain's CDR3 is CASSYSVGSINYGYTF. CDR3 DNA sequence: TGTGCCAGCAGTTACTCAGTAGGTTCCATAAACTATGGCTACACCTTC.

This clonotype was detected many times. The chain recombines TRBV7-9 with TRBJ1-4; no reliable D call. The CDR3 contains 13 residues. The V gene lost 5 bases and the J gene lost 6 bases, with 10 bases spanning the gap. Germline CDR1 and CDR2: SEHNR and FQNEAQ (reference sequence). The CDR3 sequence is CASSGRPHEKLFF. CDR3 in DNA: TGTGCCAGCAGCGGCCGACCCCATGAAAAACTGTTTTTT.

This clonotype was recorded many times. CDR3 nucleotide sequence: TGTGCCAGCAGCTTAGGGGAACCCGAGCAGTACTTC. The encoded protein is CASSLGEPEQYF. The rearrangement joins TRBV11-2 to TRBJ2-7; D remains ambiguous. Germline CDR1 reads SGHAT; CDR2 reads FQNNGV. The CDR3 sequence is 12 residues long. Deletions cut 1 base from V and 6 bases from J, with 7 bases between.

This clonotype showed up many times. The rearrangement joins TRBV28 to TRBJ1-2, with 11 bases fitting TRBD1. Germline V gene lookup returns CDR1 MDHEN and CDR2 SYDVKM. The junction had 10 bases not matched to a gene; V was cut back by 6 bases and J by 10 bases. The CDR3 contains 14 residues. CDR3 DNA: TGTGCCAGCAGGACCGGGACAGGGGGTCTCCTCTACACCTTC. Translating gives CASRTGTGGLLYTF.

This clonotype was counted ten times or more. The rearrangement joins TRBV20-1 to TRBJ1-5; tentative D call: TRBD1 (5 bases). The germline gives CDR1 DFQATT, CDR2 SNEGSKA (reference sequence). CDR3 length: 13 amino acids. The V end was cut by 5 bases, the J end by 5 bases, with 13 bases between. The CDR3, as DNA: TGCAGTGCTGGGCAGGGATCCCATCAGCCCCAGCATTTT. As protein: CSAGQGSHQPQHF.

This clonotype was detected ten times or more. This chain links TRBV2 with TRBJ1-1, with unresolved D. CDR1 and CDR2 from the germline V gene are SNHLY and FYNNEI. The CDR3 loop spans 16 amino acids. Trimming removed 3 bases at V and 3 bases at J, with 17 bases between. The CDR3 is CASSDPGLGTDTEAFF. CDR3 bases: TGTGCCAGCAGTGATCCCGGTTTGGGAACGGACACTGAAGCTTTCTTT.

This clonotype was recorded at least ten times. The chain joins TRBV11-3 to TRBJ2-2, with unresolved D. Between the trimmed V and J ends, which lost 5 bases and 1 base, there was a span of 2 bases. The CDR3 is made up of 12 amino acids. Germline-derived CDR1 and CDR2 are SGHNT and YENEEA. This CDR3 is CASSMNTGELFF. The CDR3 DNA reads TGTGCCAGCAGCATGAACACCGGGGAGCTGTTTTTT.

This clonotype was seen at least ten times. The J gene is TRBJ1-2, the V gene TRBV30; no reliable D call. Germline CDR1 and CDR2: GTSNPN and SVGIG (reference sequence). V lost 2 bases and J lost 5, with 9 bases in between. This CDR3 is built from 12 residues. The CDR3 reads CAWSRDSYGYTF. The CDR3 nucleotides are TGTGCCTGGAGTAGGGATTCTTATGGCTACACCTTC. The whole variable domain, filled in from reference TRBV30 and TRBJ1-2, reads SQTIHQWPATLVQPVGSPLSLECTVEGTSNPNLYWYRQAAGRGLQLLFYSVGIGQISSEVPQNLSASRPQDRQFILSSKKLLLSDSGFYLCAWSRDSYGYTFGSGTRLTVV.

This clonotype occurred many times. The gene calls are TRBV28 and TRBJ2-1, with 10 bases aligning to TRBD2. There are 16 residues in the CDR3. The ends lost 5 bases at V and 2 bases at J; junction bases unmatched: 6. The germline CDR1 and CDR2 sequences are MDHEN and SYDVKM. CDR3 DNA: TGTGCCAGCAGTCCACCCCTAGCGGGAGCCTACAATGAGCAGTTCTTC. This codes for CASSPPLAGAYNEQFF.

This clonotype was counted many times. It may be a read error: a sequence one base away is much more abundant. Here the CDR3 DNA reads TGTGCCAGCAGCCTTCTGGGGTCCGGGAAAGAGACCCAGTACTTC. Amino acid sequence: CASSLLGSGKETQYF. The rearrangement joins TRBV28 to TRBJ2-5; D is possibly TRBD2 (5 bases). Per germline, CDR1 MDHEN and CDR2 SYDVKM. The CDR3 is made up of 15 amino acids. Trimming cost V 6 bases and J 3 bases, with 17 bases left between them.

Ten or more counts support this clonotype. The chain recombines TRBV28 with TRBJ1-4, with 7 nucleotides matching TRBD1. The CDR3 covers 12 residues. With V trimmed by 11 bases and J by 8 bases, 8 bases remained unmatched. The germline V gene has CDR1 MDHEN and CDR2 SYDVKM. The CDR3 spells CASRQGGEKLFF. In DNA, the CDR3 is TGTGCCTCCAGACAGGGCGGAGAAAAACTGTTTTTT.

This clonotype has ten or more counts. J is TRBJ2-7 and V is TRBV6-5; tentative D call: TRBD2 (6 bases). V lost 2 bases and J 4 bases, leaving 9 bases between the germline ends. Germline lookup yields CDR1 MNHEY and CDR2 SVGAGI. This CDR3 has 13 amino acids. CDR3 in DNA: TGTGCCAGCAGTTACGAACGGGAGTACGAGCAGTACTTC. Protein product: CASSYEREYEQYF.